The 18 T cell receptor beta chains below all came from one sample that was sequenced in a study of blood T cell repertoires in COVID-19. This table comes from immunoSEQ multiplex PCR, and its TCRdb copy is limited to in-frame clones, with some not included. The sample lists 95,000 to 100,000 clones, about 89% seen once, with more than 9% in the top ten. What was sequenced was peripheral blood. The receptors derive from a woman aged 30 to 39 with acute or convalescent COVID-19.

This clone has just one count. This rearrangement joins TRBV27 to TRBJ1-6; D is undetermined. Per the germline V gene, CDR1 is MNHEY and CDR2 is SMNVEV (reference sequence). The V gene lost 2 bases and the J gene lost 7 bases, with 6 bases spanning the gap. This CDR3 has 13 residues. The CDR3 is CASSLGWNSPLHF. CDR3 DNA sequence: TGTGCCAGCAGTTTAGGCTGGAATTCACCCCTCCACTTT.

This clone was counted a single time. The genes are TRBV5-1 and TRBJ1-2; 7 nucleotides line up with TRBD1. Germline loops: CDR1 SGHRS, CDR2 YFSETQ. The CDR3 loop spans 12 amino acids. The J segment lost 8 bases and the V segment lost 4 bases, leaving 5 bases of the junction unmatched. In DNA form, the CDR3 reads TGCGCCAGCAGCACAGGGGCTCGAGGCTACACCTTC. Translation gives CASSTGARGYTF.

DNA for the CDR3: TGTGCCAGCAGCTACCGGACAGGGGCTAACTATGGCTACACCTTC. Translating gives CASSYRTGANYGYTF. This chain joins TRBV11-3 and TRBJ1-2; 9 bases match TRBD1. Germline CDR1 reads SGHNT; CDR2 reads YENEEA. The CDR3 has 15 residues. V dropped 4 bases and J dropped 0; count of bases not matched to a gene: 3.

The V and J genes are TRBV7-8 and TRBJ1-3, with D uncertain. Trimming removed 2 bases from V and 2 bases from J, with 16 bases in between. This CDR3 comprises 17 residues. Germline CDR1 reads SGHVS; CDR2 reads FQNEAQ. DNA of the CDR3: TGTGCCAGCAGCTTATGGCAGCCTACCCGGGCTGGAAACACCATATATTTT. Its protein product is CASSLWQPTRAGNTIYF.

The CDR3 region has the DNA TGTGCCAGCAGTTCGGGACTAGCCCGAAACATTCAGTACTTC. Translating it yields CASSSGLARNIQYF. The V gene is TRBV27, the J gene TRBJ2-4, with 9 bases aligning to TRBD2. Trimming at V came to 4 bases and at J to 6 bases, leaving 4 bases not matched to a gene. The CDR3 length is 14 residues. The germline gives CDR1 MNHEY, CDR2 SMNVEV (reference sequence).

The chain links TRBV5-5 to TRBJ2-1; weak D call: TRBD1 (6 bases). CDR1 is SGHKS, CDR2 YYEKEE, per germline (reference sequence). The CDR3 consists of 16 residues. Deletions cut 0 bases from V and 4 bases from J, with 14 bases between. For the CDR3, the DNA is TGTGCCAGCAGCTTGGACCCGGACAGTTGGTACAATGAGCAGTTCTTC. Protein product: CASSLDPDSWYNEQFF.

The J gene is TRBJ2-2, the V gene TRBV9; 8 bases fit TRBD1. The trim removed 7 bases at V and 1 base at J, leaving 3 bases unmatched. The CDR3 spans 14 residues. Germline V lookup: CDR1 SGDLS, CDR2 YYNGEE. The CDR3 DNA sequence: TGTGCCAGCGGGGGGACAGGGAACACCGGGGAGCTGTTTTTT. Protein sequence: CASGGTGNTGELFF.

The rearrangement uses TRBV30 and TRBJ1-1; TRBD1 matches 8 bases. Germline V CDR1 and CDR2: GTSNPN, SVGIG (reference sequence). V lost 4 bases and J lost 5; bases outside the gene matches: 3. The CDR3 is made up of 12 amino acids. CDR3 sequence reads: CAWTGGITEAFF. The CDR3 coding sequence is TGTGCCTGGACAGGGGGCATTACTGAAGCTTTCTTT.

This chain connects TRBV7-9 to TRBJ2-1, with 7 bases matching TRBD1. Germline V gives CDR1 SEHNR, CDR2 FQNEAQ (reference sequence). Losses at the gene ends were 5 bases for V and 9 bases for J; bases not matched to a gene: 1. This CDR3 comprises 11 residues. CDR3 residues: CASSHRGEQFF. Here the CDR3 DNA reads TGTGCCAGCAGCCACAGGGGTGAGCAGTTCTTC.

The DNA of the CDR3 is TGCGCCAGCAGCATCGGACTAGCGGGGGGCCTCCCAGATACGCAGTATTTT. It encodes CASSIGLAGGLPDTQYF. The rearrangement joins TRBV5-1 to TRBJ2-3; 14 positions agree with TRBD2. CDR1 and CDR2 from the germline V gene are SGHRS and YFSETQ. This CDR3 region has 17 residues. After removal of 4 bases from V and 4 bases from J, the junction contained 8 bases not matched to a gene.

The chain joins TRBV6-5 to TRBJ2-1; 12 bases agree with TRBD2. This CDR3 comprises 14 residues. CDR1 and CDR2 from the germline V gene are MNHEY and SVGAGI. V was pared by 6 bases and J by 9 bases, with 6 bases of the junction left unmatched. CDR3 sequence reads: CASRRLAGAIEQFF. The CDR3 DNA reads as TGTGCCAGCAGAAGACTAGCGGGGGCCATTGAGCAGTTCTTC.

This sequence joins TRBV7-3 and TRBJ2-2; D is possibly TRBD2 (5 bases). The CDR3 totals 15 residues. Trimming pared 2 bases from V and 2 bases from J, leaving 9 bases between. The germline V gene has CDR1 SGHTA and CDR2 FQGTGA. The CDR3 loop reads CASSLGLANTGELFF. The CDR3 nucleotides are TGTGCCAGCAGCTTAGGGCTAGCTAACACCGGGGAGCTGTTTTTT.

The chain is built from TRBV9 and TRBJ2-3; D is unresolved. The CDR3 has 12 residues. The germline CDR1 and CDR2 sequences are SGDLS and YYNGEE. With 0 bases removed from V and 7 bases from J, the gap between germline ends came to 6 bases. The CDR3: CASSVGANTQYF. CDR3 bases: TGTGCCAGCAGCGTAGGGGCGAATACGCAGTATTTT.

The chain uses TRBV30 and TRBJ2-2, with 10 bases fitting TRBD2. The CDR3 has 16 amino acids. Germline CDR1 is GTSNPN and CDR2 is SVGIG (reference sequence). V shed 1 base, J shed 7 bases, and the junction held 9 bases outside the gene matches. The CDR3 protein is CAWSGENSSGGGELFF. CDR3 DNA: TGTGCCTGGAGTGGCGAGAATTCTAGCGGGGGCGGGGAGCTGTTTTTT. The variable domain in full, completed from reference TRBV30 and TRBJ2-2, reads SQTIHQWPATLVQPVGSPLSLECTVEGTSNPNLYWYRQAAGRGLQLLFYSVGIGQISSEVPQNLSASRPQDRQFILSSKKLLLSDSGFYLCAWSGENSSGGGELFFGEGSRLTVL.

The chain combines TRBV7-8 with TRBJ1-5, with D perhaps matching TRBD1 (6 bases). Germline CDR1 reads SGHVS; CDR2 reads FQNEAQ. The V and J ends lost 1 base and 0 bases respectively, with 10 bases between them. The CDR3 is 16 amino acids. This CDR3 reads CASSLGTVFSNQPQHF. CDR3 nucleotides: TGTGCCAGCAGCTTAGGGACAGTCTTTAGCAATCAGCCCCAGCATTTT.

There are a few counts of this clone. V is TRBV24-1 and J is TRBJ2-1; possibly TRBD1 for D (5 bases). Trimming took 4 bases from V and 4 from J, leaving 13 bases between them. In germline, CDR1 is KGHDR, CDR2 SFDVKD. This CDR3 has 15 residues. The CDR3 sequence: CATSDPGRGYNEQFF. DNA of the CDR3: TGTGCCACCAGTGACCCAGGTAGGGGATACAATGAGCAGTTCTTC.

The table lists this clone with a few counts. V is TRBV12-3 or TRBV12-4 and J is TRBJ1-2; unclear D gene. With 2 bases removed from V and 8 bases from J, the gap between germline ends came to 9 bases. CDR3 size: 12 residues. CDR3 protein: CASSLTDRGYTF. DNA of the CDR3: TGTGCCAGCAGTTTAACCGATCGGGGCTACACCTTC.

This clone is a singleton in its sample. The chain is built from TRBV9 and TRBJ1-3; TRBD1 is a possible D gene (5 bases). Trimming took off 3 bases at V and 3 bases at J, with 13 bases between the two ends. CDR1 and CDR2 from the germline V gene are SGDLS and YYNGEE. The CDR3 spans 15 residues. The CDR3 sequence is CASSAQQVNGNTIYF. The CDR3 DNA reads TGTGCCAGCAGCGCCCAACAGGTTAATGGAAACACCATATATTTT.